This record concerns one T cell receptor (beta chain) sequence. Its antigen is unidentified. RNA totalling roughly 0.45 to 1 ug underwent reverse transcription with random hexamers. From the immunoSEQ multiplex PCR reads, TCRdb called clonotypes with MiXCR, one entry per CDR3 protein. The sample lists 200,000 to 250,000 distinct CDR3 sequences, about 94% occurring once. CD8+ and CD4+ T cells were negatively isolated; TEMRA cells were FACS-enriched. This CDR3 comprises 14 residues. Trimming took 4 bases from V and 7 from J; bases not matched to a gene: 6. Germline V gene sequence: CDR1 SGHRS, CDR2 YFSETQ. The data originate from a study of CD8 T cells in Susac syndrome. Whole-study findings and limits: None of the CD4+ T cell repertoires in Susac syndrome showed clonal expansion.

The TCR comes from a human donor with Susac syndrome. The rearrangement links TRBV5-1 to TRBJ2-1; 9 nucleotides line up with TRBD2. The source material was CD4+ T cells from PBMCs. CDR3 nucleotides: TGCGCCAGCAGCCGCGGGGGGGCCGGGAATGAGCAGTTCTTC. Amino acids: CASSRGGAGNEQFF.